What follows are 5 T cell receptor beta chains derived from one specimen sequenced in a study of tumor-infiltrating lymphocytes in glioblastoma multiforme (dated by TCRdb to the late 2010s). The reads were generated on an Illumina HiSeq 2500. TCRB libraries were built from RNA via three nested multiplex PCR rounds using a modified ARM-PCR protocol with multiple V-beta primers and a C-beta primer. TCRdb reprocessing: public reads trimmed at Q25 with fastp, clones called with MiXCR, in-frame beta chains kept. Each CDR3 protein gets just one entry, which takes the most common genes and DNA from the rows behind it. The sample includes more than 10,000 distinct CDR3 sequences, with 64% observed a single time. Jointly, the top ten make up about a third of the sample. Material for sequencing was brain tumor tissue. All receptors derive from a male donor with glioblastoma.

For this clonotype: An end of the junction does not agree with germline; a read error may underlie this. The rearrangement links TRBV20-1 to TRBJ2-1; 10 nucleotides line up with TRBD2. This CDR3 comprises 16 residues. Germline CDR1 is DFQATT and CDR2 is SNEGSKA (reference sequence). The CDR3 sequence: CGASRPGLARMIEQFF. The DNA of the CDR3 is TGCGGTGCTAGTCGACCGGGACTAGCGAGAATGATTGAGCAGTTCTTC.

This clonotype was counted ten times or more. The chain couples TRBV30 to TRBJ2-7, with D unresolved. V lost 3 bases and J 4 bases, leaving 13 bases between the germline ends. The germline gives CDR1 GTSNPN, CDR2 SVGIG (reference sequence). The CDR3 is made up of 13 amino acids. DNA of the CDR3: TGTGCCTGGAGGCCGGCGGTCAATTACGAGCAGTACTTC. It encodes CAWRPAVNYEQYF.

This clonotype ranks as medium-sized (0.01 to 0.1%). The chain employs TRBV20-1 and TRBJ2-5; 9 bases agree with TRBD1. V gave up 4 bases and J gave up 0 bases; unmatched junction bases: 6. This CDR3 region has 15 residues. Germline lookup yields CDR1 DFQATT and CDR2 SNEGSKA (reference sequence). In DNA, the CDR3 is TGCAGTGCTATTCGGACAGGGGCGTACCAAGAGACCCAGTACTTC. It specifies CSAIRTGAYQETQYF.

Worth noting for this clonotype: One end of the junction does not line up with germline, which may come from a read error. This sequence joins TRBV4-2 and TRBJ1-2; 7 positions agree with TRBD1. Germline values: CDR1 LGHNA, CDR2 YNFKEQ. The CDR3 contains 17 residues. The chain's CDR3 is CASSQELRTGEVNGYIF. DNA of the CDR3: TGTGCCAGCAGCCAAGAGCTCCGGACAGGAGAAGTTAACGGCTACATCTTC.

This clonotype was counted only a few times. The chain recombines TRBV4-2 with TRBJ2-3; no clear D. Germline CDR1 reads LGHNA; CDR2 reads YNFKEQ. V lost 4 bases and J 5 bases, leaving 7 bases between the germline ends. The CDR3 consists of 12 residues. The CDR3 is CASSLPRDTQYF. DNA of the CDR3: TGTGCCAGCAGCCTTCCCAGAGATACGCAGTATTTT.